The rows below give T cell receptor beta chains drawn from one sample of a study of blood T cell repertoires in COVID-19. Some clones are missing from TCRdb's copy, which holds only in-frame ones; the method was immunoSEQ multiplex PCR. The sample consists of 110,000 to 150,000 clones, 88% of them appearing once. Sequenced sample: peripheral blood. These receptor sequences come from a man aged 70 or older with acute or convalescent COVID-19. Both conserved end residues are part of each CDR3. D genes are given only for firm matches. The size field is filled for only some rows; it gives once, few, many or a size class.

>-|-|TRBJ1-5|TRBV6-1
TGTGCCAGCAGTGAAGGGCCAGGGGATCAGCCCCAGCATTTT
CASSEGPGDQPQHF
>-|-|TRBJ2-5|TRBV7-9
TGTGCCAGCAGCCGGGTGGCCATACTCCAAGAGACCCAGTACTTC
CASSRVAILQETQYF
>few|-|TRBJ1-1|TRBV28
TGTGCCAGCAGTTTGTCAGGGGCTCACACTGAAGCTTTCTTT
CASSLSGAHTEAFF
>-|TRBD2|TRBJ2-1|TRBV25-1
TGTGCCAGCAGTGGACTAGCGGGAGGCCCTAGCTCCTACAATGAGCAGTTCTTC
CASSGLAGGPSSYNEQFF
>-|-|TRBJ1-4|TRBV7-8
TGTGCCAGCAGCTTAGTGGTCAGGGGTTTTGAAAAACTGTTTTTT
CASSLVVRGFEKLFF
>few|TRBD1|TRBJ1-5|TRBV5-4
TGTGCCAGCAGCTTAGGGACAGGGGCCACTAGCAATCAGCCCCAGCATTTT
CASSLGTGATSNQPQHF
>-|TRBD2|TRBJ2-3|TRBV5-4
TGTGCCAGCGGGTCAGACCTAGCGGTCGGTAGAGGTACGCAGTATTTT
CASGSDLAVGRGTQYF
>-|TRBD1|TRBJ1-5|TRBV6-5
TGTGCCAGCAGCCCACTACAGGGGGAGGGCCAGCCCCAGCATTTT
CASSPLQGEGQPQHF
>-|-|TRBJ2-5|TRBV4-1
TGCGCCAGCAGCCCCGGGGGACAAGAGACCCAGTACTTC
CASSPGGQETQYF
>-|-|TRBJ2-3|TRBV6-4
TGTGCCAGCAGTGACCAAGGAGACGGGGATACGCAGTATTTT
CASSDQGDGDTQYF
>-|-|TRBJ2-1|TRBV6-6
TGTGCCAGCAGTTACTCAGCCCCGTTGAATGAGCAGTTCTTC
CASSYSAPLNEQFF
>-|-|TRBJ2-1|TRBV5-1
TGCGCCAGCAGCCCCGGGTCCTCCTACAATGAGCAGTTCTTC
CASSPGSSYNEQFF
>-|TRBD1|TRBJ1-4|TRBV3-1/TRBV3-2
TGTGCCAGCAGCCTCTCCGGGAGGGGGCGAACTAATGAAAAACTGTTTTTT
CASSLSGRGRTNEKLFF
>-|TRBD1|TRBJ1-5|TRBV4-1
TGCGCCAGCAGCCAAGAGGTTGGGACAGGGTCGAATAGCAATCAGCCCCAGCATTTT
CASSQEVGTGSNSNQPQHF
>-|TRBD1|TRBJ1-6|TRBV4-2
TGTGCCAGCAGCCAGGCCCGGGACAGACCTCTTATCCCCCTCCACTTT
CASSQARDRPLIPLHF
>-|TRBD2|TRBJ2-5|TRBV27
TGTGCCAGCAGTTTATTCCCTAGCGGGAGAGAGACCCAGTACTTC
CASSLFPSGRETQYF
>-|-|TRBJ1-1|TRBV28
TGTGCCAGCAGAAATATTGGAGGGGCCCCTGAAGCTTTCTTT
CASRNIGGAPEAFF
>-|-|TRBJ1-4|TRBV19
TGTGCCAGTACTCCTGGGAACAGGGTAAAGCGGACTAATGAAAAACTGTTTTTT
CASTPGNRVKRTNEKLFF
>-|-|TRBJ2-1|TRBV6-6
TGTGCCAGCAGGCCAGGGGGGTACTCCTACAATGAGCAGTTCTTC
CASRPGGYSYNEQFF
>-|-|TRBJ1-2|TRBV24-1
TGTGCCACCAGTGATTTGACGACAGGCGGCGTTTATGGCTACACCTTC
CATSDLTTGGVYGYTF
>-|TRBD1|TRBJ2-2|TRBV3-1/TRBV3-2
TGTGCCAGCAGCCAAGTCTCAGGCAGGGGGCGAACCGGGGAGCTGTTTTTT
CASSQVSGRGRTGELFF
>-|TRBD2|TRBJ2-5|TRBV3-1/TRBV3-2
TGTGCCAGCAGCCGAGGACTAGCGGGAGGACAAGAGACCCAGTACTTC
CASSRGLAGGQETQYF
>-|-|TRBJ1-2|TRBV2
TGTGCCAGCACCATGACAGTGTTTGGCTACACCTTC
CASTMTVFGYTF